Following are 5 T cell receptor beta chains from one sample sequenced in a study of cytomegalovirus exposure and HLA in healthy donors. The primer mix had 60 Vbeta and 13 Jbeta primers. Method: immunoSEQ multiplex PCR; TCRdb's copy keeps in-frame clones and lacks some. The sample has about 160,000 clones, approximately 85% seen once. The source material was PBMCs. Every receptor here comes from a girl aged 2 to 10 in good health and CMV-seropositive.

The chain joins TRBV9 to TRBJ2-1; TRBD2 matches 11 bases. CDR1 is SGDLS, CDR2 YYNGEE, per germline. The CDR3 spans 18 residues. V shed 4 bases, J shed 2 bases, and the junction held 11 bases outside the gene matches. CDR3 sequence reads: CASSLELWTSGPYNEQFF. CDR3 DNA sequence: TGTGCCAGCAGCTTAGAGCTTTGGACTAGCGGGCCCTACAATGAGCAGTTCTTC.

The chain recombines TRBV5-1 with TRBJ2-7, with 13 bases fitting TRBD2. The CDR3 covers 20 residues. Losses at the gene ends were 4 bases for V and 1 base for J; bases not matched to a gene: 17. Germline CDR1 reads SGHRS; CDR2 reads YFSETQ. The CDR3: CASSARTPGLAGFESYEQYF. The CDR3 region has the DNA TGCGCCAGCAGCGCGCGGACGCCGGGACTAGCGGGATTCGAGTCCTACGAGCAGTACTTC.

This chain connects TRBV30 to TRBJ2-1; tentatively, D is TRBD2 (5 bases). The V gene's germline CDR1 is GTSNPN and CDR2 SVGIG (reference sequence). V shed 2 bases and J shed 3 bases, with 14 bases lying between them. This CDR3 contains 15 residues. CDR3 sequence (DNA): TGTGCCTGGAGTAGCCCTATCGGGATCTACAATGAGCAGTTCTTC. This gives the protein CAWSSPIGIYNEQFF.

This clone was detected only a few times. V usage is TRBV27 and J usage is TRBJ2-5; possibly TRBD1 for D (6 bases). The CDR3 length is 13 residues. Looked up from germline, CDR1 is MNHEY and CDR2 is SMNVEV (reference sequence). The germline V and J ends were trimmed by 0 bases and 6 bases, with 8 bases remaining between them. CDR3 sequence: CASSLSRGKTQYF. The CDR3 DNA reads TGTGCCAGCAGTTTATCCAGGGGAAAGACCCAGTACTTC.

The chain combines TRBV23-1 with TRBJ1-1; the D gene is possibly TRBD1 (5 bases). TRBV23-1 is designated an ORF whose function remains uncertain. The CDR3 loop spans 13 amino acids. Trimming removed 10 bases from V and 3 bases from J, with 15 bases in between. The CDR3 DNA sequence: TGCGCCATCCCAGGGTGCCTGGACACTGAAGCTTTCTTT. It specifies CAIPGCLDTEAFF.